The 17 T cell receptor beta chains below were found in one sample sequenced in a study of cytomegalovirus exposure and HLA in healthy donors. The PCR used 60 Vbeta and 13 Jbeta primers. Generated by immunoSEQ multiplex PCR, the TCRdb table keeps only in-frame clones and is missing some. The sample holds about 130,000 clones. The sequenced sample was PBMCs. All receptors derive from a man aged 18-30 years in good health and CMV-seronegative.

This chain joins TRBV6-1 and TRBJ2-1; TRBD2 agrees at 7 bases. This CDR3 spans 15 amino acids. CDR1 is MNHNS, CDR2 SASEGT, per germline. Trimming at V came to 1 base and at J to 5 bases, leaving 5 bases not matched to a gene. CDR3 residues: CASSEGTSADNEQFF. DNA for the CDR3: TGTGCCAGCAGTGAAGGGACTAGTGCCGACAATGAGCAGTTCTTC.

The rearrangement joins TRBV29-1 to TRBJ1-3, with D tentatively TRBD1 (5 bases). This CDR3 is 13 amino acids long. Germline-derived CDR1 and CDR2 are SQVTM and ANQGSEA. In nucleotides, the CDR3 is TGCGTCACATCCCGGGTAGGGGAAAACACCATATATTTT. It yields the protein CVTSRVGENTIYF.

This chain uses TRBV10-3 with TRBJ1-3; D call uncertain. Germline V gene data show CDR1 as ENHRY and CDR2 as SYGVKD. CDR3 size: 11 residues. V was pared by 11 bases and J by 4 bases, with 9 bases between. In DNA form, the CDR3 reads TGTGCCGCTCTAACCGGAAACACCATATATTTT. It codes for CAALTGNTIYF.

CDR3 protein: CASSPLQGFRDEQYF. The CDR3 region has the DNA TGTGCCAGCTCACCGCTACAGGGCTTTCGGGACGAGCAGTACTTC. The V and J genes are TRBV18 and TRBJ2-7, with D possibly matching TRBD1 (6 bases). Germline V gives CDR1 KGHSH, CDR2 LQKENI. CDR3 length: 15 amino acids. The V end lost 3 bases, the J end lost 5 bases, and 17 bases lay between the germline ends.

The V and J genes are TRBV5-1 and TRBJ1-2, with D unresolved. The CDR3 runs to 13 residues. Trimming stripped 2 bases from V and 6 bases from J, with 11 bases between. CDR1 and CDR2 (germline): SGHRS, YFSETQ. CDR3 residues: CASSFLGRDGYTF. CDR3 coding DNA: TGCGCCAGCAGCTTCCTAGGGAGAGATGGCTACACCTTC.

The chain links TRBV5-1 to TRBJ1-4; TRBD1 matches at 9 bases. The CDR3 consists of 16 residues. CDR1 SGHRS and CDR2 YFSETQ come from the germline V gene. The V segment lost 0 bases and the J segment 3 bases; nucleotides outside the gene matches: 3. CDR3 sequence: CASSLVGQGSNEKLFF. Here the CDR3 DNA reads TGCGCCAGCAGCTTGGTGGGACAGGGCTCTAATGAAAAACTGTTTTTT.

The chain uses TRBV27 and TRBJ1-5; 8 bases match TRBD1. CDR1 is MNHEY and CDR2 is SMNVEV in the germline V gene (reference sequence). This CDR3 is 17 amino acids long. The J segment lost 2 bases and the V segment lost 5 bases, leaving 11 bases of the junction unmatched. This chain's CDR3 is CASSLTGALRGNQPQHF. CDR3 nucleotide sequence: TGTGCCAGCAGTCTGACAGGGGCCCTACGGGGCAATCAGCCCCAGCATTTT.

The chain uses TRBV19 and TRBJ2-1; D gene unclear. The CDR3 spans 15 residues. The V gene lost 5 bases and the J gene lost 0 bases, with 11 bases spanning the gap. In germline, CDR1 is LNHDA, CDR2 SQIVND (reference sequence). CDR3: CASSSVTSSYNEQFF. Written as DNA, the CDR3 is TGTGCCAGTAGTTCTGTCACGAGCTCCTACAATGAGCAGTTCTTC.

This rearrangement joins TRBV7-9 to TRBJ2-5, with TRBD2 matching over 10 bases. The CDR3 runs 17 residues. Trimming at V came to 5 bases and at J to 4 bases, leaving 13 bases not matched to a gene. Germline-derived CDR1 and CDR2 are SEHNR and FQNEAQ (reference sequence). CDR3 in DNA: TGTGCCAGCAGCCCCCCCGGAAGCGGGGGGGCCGGAGAGACCCAGTACTTC. Protein: CASSPPGSGGAGETQYF.

The CDR3 spells CASSFEGVAPSQPQHF. In DNA form, the CDR3 reads TGTGCCAGCAGTTTCGAGGGGGTGGCCCCAAGTCAGCCCCAGCATTTT. The rearrangement links TRBV27 to TRBJ1-5; weak D call: TRBD1 (6 bases). The CDR3 extends over 16 amino acids. Germline assignment: CDR1 MNHEY and CDR2 SMNVEV (reference sequence). Trimming took 3 bases from V and 6 from J, leaving 18 bases between them.

This chain connects TRBV9 to TRBJ1-1; TRBD1 might be the D (6 bases). This CDR3 has 14 residues. In germline, CDR1 is SGDLS, CDR2 YYNGEE. V lost 3 bases to trimming and J lost 0 bases, with 9 bases between them. The CDR3 nucleotides read TGTGCCAGCAGCGAGTGGGACATGAACACTGAAGCTTTCTTT. Translated, it gives CASSEWDMNTEAFF.

The chain combines TRBV15 with TRBJ1-1; 10 nucleotides line up with TRBD1. The V gene end was trimmed by 0 bases and the J gene end by 5 bases; junction bases not matched to a gene: 3. The CDR3 covers 15 residues. From germline, CDR1 is LNHNV and CDR2 YYDKDF (reference sequence). CDR3 protein: CATSRDGGQGTEAFF. The CDR3 region has the DNA TGTGCCACCAGCAGAGATGGGGGACAGGGGACTGAAGCTTTCTTT.

The V call is TRBV29-1, the J call TRBJ1-2; 8 bases map to TRBD1. The junction had 3 bases not matched to a gene; V was cut back by 3 bases and J by 6 bases. This CDR3 has 12 amino acids. The germline V gene has CDR1 SQVTM and CDR2 ANQGSEA. CDR3 loop: CSVDRGRDGYTF. The CDR3 coding sequence is TGCAGCGTTGACAGGGGGCGGGATGGCTACACCTTC.

V gene TRBV30 combines with J gene TRBJ1-2, with 8 positions matching TRBD1. The CDR3 runs to 14 residues. Germline-derived CDR1 and CDR2 are GTSNPN and SVGIG (reference sequence). The J segment lost 5 bases and the V segment lost 0 bases, leaving 5 bases of the junction unmatched. The CDR3 spells CAWSVRGLGYGYTF. Written as DNA, the CDR3 is TGTGCCTGGAGTGTCAGGGGGCTAGGGTATGGCTACACCTTC.

The chain combines TRBV7-6 with TRBJ1-6, with 7 positions matching TRBD1. V lost 5 bases and J lost 6; bases outside the gene matches: 10. Germline V gene data show CDR1 as SGHVS and CDR2 as FNYEAQ. The CDR3 sequence is 16 residues long. CDR3 region: CASSDVRQGGNSPLHF. DNA of the CDR3: TGTGCCAGCAGCGACGTCCGACAGGGAGGTAATTCACCCCTCCACTTT.

The rearrangement uses TRBV7-9 and TRBJ1-3; the match to TRBD1 covers 10 bases. Looked up from germline, CDR1 is SEHNR and CDR2 is FQNEAQ (reference sequence). The CDR3 spans 17 residues. The V segment lost 5 bases and the J segment 4 bases; nucleotides outside the gene matches: 11. In nucleotides, the CDR3 is TGTGCCAGCAGCACCGGGACAGGGGATCTATCGGGAAACACCATATATTTT. It encodes CASSTGTGDLSGNTIYF.

The rearrangement uses TRBV10-3 and TRBJ1-2, with D tentatively TRBD1 (6 bases). From germline, CDR1 is ENHRY and CDR2 SYGVKD. This CDR3 region has 12 residues. The ends were cut back, 6 bases at V and 8 bases at J, with 13 bases in the middle. CDR3: CAIRRGTIGYTF. The CDR3, as DNA: TGTGCCATCAGGAGGGGGACAATCGGCTACACCTTC.